This T cell receptor beta chain was captured by sequencing in a study of cytomegalovirus exposure and HLA in healthy donors. Overall study results and limits: Immune exposure data for these donors was limited to CMV serostatus.

A multiplex PCR was run with 60 Vbeta primers and 13 Jbeta primers. Only in-frame clones appear in the TCRdb table, and some are missing; sequencing was by immunoSEQ multiplex PCR. The sample yields a few hundred thousand clones, about four fifths seen once. This clone was seen a single time. Its antigen is currently unknown. Input material: PBMCs. The clonotype comes from a man aged 30 to 39 in good health and CMV-seronegative.

CDR3 sequence: CASSLMSWDRASGELFF. The DNA of the CDR3 is TGTGCCAGCAGCTTAATGTCGTGGGACAGGGCTTCGGGGGAGCTGTTTTTT. V usage is TRBV7-3 and J usage is TRBJ2-2, with TRBD1 matching over 9 bases. The germline V gene has CDR1 SGHTA and CDR2 FQGTGA. Losses at the gene ends were 1 base for V and 8 bases for J; bases not matched to a gene: 11. The CDR3 has 17 amino acids.